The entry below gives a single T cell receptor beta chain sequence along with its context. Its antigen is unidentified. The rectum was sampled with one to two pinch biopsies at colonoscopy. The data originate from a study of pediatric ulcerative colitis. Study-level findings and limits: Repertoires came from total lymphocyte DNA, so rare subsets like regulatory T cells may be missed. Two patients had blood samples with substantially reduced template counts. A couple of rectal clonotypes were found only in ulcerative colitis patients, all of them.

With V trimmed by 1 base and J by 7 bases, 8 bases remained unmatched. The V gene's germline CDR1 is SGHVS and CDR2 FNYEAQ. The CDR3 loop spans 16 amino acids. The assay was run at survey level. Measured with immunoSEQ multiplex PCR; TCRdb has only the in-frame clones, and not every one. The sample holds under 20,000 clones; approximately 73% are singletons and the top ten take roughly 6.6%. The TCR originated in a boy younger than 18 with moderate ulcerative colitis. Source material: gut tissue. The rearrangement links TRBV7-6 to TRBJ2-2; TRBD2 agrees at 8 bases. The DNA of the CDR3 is TGTGCCAGCAGCTTAGGGGCGCGGGAGGTCGGCGGGGAGCTGTTTTTT. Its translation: CASSLGAREVGGELFF.